This record covers a single T cell receptor beta chain. Its specificity is not known. In TCRdb, the RT-PCR reads were re-called with MiXCR into one record per CDR3 protein. The sample lists hundreds of thousands of distinct CDR3 sequences; about 15% were seen once. From germline, CDR1 is SQVTM and CDR2 ANQGSEA. The V and J ends lost 7 bases and 9 bases, in that order; junction bases with no gene match: 13. The CDR3 contains 13 residues. This sample is part of a study of response to subunit inactivated influenza vaccine. General study findings and limits: The authors suggested that few new T cells are recruited per seasonal influenza vaccination.

Sample: PBMCs from blood, taken around 15 days before vaccination. This receptor was obtained from a man aged 45 to 65 who received an inactivated influenza vaccine. The V and J genes are TRBV29-1 and TRBJ2-7, with 9 positions matching TRBD2. The CDR3 coding sequence is TGCAGCGCTCGACTAGCGGCACGCTGGGGGCAGTACTTC. It translates to CSARLAARWGQYF.